This T cell receptor beta chain was recorded in a study of beta chain features in type 1 diabetes. The overall study: Cell yields, gender and age were comparable in patients and healthy donors. Across the samples, some 99 million sorted cells were examined in total. Study-wide results and caveats: In cDNA sequencing, cells with high TCR expression could be over-represented.

This clone appeared many times. Its antigen remains unidentified. Naive, central memory, regulatory and stem cell-like memory cells within the CD4+ compartment were sorted using CD45RO/CCR7/CD25/CD127/CD95/CD27. Germline CDR1 ENHRY, CDR2 SYGVKD. The CDR3 is 14 residues long. The V segment lost 8 bases and the J segment 5 bases; nucleotides outside the gene matches: 11. The entirety of the isolated RNA underwent reverse transcription, so expressed TCRB transcripts were sequenced. Assay used: immunoSEQ multiplex PCR; TCRdb lists only in-frame clones, some missing. In the table there are hundreds of thousands of clones, approximately 15% of which are singletons.

Sequences were obtained from central memory CD4+ T cells from blood. V gene TRBV10-3 combines with J gene TRBJ1-1; the match to TRBD1 covers 7 bases. This sequence was found in a man aged 25 to 40 in good health. The CDR3 spells CAIRKQGLGTEAFF. The CDR3 DNA reads as TGTGCCATCCGAAAACAGGGGTTAGGTACTGAAGCTTTCTTT.